This TCR beta chain stems from a study of shared clonotypes between healthy human individuals. This CDR3 contains 18 residues. V was trimmed by 6 bases and J by 3 bases, leaving 23 bases between them. CDR1 LGHNT and CDR2 FRNRAP come from the germline V gene. This clone has just a few counts. Generated by immunoSEQ multiplex PCR, the TCRdb table keeps only in-frame clones and is missing some. The repertoire holds 800,000 to 1,200,000 clones, 78% seen once, with 0.4% to 0.55% in the top ten. The sequence was obtained from a man aged 18 to 30 in good health. Some clones in this sample may be carry-over from other donors' samples. Source material: memory CD4+ T cells from PBMCs. Subset meaning: CD45RA-negative fraction. This chain links TRBV12-5 with TRBJ2-2; tentatively, D is TRBD1 (6 bases). The CDR3 protein is CASGTADRIDRYTGELFF. DNA of the CDR3: TGTGCTAGTGGCACCGCCGACAGGATTGATCGTTACACCGGGGAGCTGTTTTTT.